This T cell receptor beta chain was recorded in a study of cytomegalovirus exposure and HLA in healthy donors. The CDR3 has 13 amino acids. Unmatched junction bases numbered 3, after V lost 2 bases and J lost 5 bases. Germline lookup yields CDR1 SGHNT and CDR2 YYREEE (reference sequence). PCR amplification relied on 60 Vbeta primers (plus 13 Jbeta primers). Profiling relied on immunoSEQ multiplex PCR, and the TCRdb table lists in-frame clones only, not all of them. The sample consists of over 85,000 clones, roughly two thirds of them appearing once. This clone was recorded at least ten times. Its antigen is not identified. The same CDR3 is also encoded by other DNA sequences in this sample. Points from the study as a whole: In a later analysis, donors in an Asian-associated ancestry cluster reportedly had fewer N-insertions in productive TCRs than the cohort mean. In vitro data verified a few CMV-associated chains as specific for CMV antigens.

Sequencing used PBMCs. The TCR originated in a middle-aged man in good health and CMV-seronegative. The chain combines TRBV5-4 with TRBJ2-7; TRBD1 agrees at 8 bases. CDR3 sequence reads: CASSLGQGDEQYF. The CDR3 DNA follows: TGTGCCAGCAGCTTAGGACAGGGCGACGAGCAGTACTTC.